Sequencing of this T cell receptor beta chain was carried out in a study of cytomegalovirus exposure and HLA in healthy donors. This CDR3 is built from 15 residues. Trimming at V came to 0 bases and at J to 2 bases, leaving 1 base not matched to a gene. CDR1 SGDLS and CDR2 YYNGEE come from the germline V gene. The PCR was carried out with 60 Vbeta primers and 13 Jbeta primers. The method was immunoSEQ multiplex PCR; TCRdb's version includes in-frame clones alone and lacks a portion of them. The data contain over 80,000 clones, about 78% of them singletons. This chain connects TRBV9 to TRBJ2-7; TRBD1 matches 11 bases. The sequenced material came from PBMCs. The origin of this receptor is a woman aged 35 to 49 in good health and CMV-seronegative. The CDR3 protein is CASSVGGQGAYEQYF. CDR3 bases: TGTGCCAGCAGCGTAGGGGGACAGGGGGCCTACGAGCAGTACTTC.